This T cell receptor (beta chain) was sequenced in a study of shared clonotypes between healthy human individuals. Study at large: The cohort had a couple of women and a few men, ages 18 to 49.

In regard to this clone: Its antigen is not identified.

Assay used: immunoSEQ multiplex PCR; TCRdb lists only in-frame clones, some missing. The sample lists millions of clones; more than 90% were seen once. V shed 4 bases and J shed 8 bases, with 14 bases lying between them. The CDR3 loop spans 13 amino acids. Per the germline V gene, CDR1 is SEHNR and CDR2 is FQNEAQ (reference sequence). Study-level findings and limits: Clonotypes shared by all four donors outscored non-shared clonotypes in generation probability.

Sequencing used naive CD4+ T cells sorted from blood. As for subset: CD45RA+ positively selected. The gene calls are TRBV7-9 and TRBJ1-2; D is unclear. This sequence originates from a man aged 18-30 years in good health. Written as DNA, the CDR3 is TGTGCCAGCAGCTACGAGGGTTTTGACGGCTACACCTTC. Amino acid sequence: CASSYEGFDGYTF.